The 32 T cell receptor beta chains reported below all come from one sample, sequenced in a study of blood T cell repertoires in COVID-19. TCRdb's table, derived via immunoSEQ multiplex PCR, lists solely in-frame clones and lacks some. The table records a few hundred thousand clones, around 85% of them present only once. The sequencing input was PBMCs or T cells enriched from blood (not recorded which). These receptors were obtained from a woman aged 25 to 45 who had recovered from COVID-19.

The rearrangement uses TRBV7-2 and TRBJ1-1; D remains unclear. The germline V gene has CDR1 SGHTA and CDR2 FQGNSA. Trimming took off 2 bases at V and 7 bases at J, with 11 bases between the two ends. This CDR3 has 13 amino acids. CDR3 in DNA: TGTGCCAGCAGCTTACGGGGTGTTGATGAAGCTTTCTTT. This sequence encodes CASSLRGVDEAFF.

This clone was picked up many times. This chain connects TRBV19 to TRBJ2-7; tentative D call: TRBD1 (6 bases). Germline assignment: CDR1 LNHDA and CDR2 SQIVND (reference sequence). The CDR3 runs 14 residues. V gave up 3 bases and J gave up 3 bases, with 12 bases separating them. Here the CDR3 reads CASSMEQGSYEQYF. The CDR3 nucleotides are TGTGCCAGTAGTATGGAGCAGGGGAGCTACGAGCAGTACTTC.

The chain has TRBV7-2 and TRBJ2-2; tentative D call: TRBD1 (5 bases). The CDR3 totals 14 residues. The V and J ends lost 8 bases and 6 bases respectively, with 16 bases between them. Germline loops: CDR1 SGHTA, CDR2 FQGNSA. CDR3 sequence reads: CASAYRQGAGELFF. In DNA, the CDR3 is TGTGCCAGCGCCTATCGGCAGGGTGCCGGGGAGCTGTTTTTT. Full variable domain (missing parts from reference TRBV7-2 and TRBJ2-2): GAGVSQSPSNKVTEKGKDVELRCDPISGHTALYWYRQSLGQGLEFLIYFQGNSAPDKSGLPSDRFSAERTGGSVSTLTIQRTQQEDSAVYLCASAYRQGAGELFFGEGSRLTVL.

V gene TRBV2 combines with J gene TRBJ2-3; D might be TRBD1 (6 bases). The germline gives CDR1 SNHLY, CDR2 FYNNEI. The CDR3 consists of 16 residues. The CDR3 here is CGSREKQGFAWYTQYF. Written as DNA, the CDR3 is TGTGGAAGCAGGGAAAAACAGGGTTTCGCGTGGTATACGCAGTATTTT. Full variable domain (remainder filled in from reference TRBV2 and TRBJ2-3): EPEVTQTPSHQVTQMGQEVILRCVPISNHLYFYWYRQILGQKVEFLVSFYNNEISEKSEIFDDQFSVERPDGSNFTLKIRSTKLEDSAMYFCGSREKQGFAWYTQYFGPGTRLTVL.

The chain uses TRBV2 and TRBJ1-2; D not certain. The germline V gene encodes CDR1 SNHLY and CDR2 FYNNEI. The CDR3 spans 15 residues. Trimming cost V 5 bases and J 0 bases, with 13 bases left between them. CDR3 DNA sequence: TGTGCCAGCAGTCCACCTAGGCTCCCTAACTATGGCTACACCTTC. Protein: CASSPPRLPNYGYTF.

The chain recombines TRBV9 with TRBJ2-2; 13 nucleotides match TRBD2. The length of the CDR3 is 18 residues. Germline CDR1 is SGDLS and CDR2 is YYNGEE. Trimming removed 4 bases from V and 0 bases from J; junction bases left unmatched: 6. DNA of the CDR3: TGTGCCAGCAGCCTTCGACTAGCGGGAGGTTCGAACACCGGGGAGCTGTTTTTT. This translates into CASSLRLAGGSNTGELFF.

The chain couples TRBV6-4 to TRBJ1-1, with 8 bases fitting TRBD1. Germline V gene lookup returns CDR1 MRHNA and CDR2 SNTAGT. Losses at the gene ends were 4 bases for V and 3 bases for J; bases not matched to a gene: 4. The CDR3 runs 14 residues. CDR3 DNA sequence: TGTGCCAGCAGTGTGACAGGGGAGGACACTGAAGCTTTCTTT. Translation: CASSVTGEDTEAFF.

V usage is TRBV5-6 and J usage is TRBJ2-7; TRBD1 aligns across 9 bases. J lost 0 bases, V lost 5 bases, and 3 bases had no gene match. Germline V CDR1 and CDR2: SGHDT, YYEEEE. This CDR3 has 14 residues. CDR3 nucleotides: TGTGCCAGCAGTGGGGACAGGGCCTCCTACGAGCAGTACTTC. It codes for CASSGDRASYEQYF.

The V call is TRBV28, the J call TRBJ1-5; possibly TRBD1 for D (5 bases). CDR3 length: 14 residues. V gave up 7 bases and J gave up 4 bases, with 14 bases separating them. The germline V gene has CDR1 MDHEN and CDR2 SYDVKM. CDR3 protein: CASTPRVGNQPQHF. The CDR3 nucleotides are TGTGCCAGCACTCCCAGGGTCGGGAATCAGCCCCAGCATTTT.

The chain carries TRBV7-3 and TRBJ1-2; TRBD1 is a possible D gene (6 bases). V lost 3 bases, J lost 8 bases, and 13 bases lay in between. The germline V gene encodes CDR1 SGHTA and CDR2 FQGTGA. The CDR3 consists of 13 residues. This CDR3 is CASSFSPGDGYTF. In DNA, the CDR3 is TGTGCCAGCAGCTTCTCCCCAGGGGACGGCTACACCTTC.

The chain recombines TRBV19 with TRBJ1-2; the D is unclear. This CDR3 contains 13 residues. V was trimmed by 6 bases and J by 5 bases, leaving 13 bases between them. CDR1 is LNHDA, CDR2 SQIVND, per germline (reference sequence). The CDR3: CASRVPTDYGYTF. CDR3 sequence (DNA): TGTGCCAGTAGGGTCCCCACAGATTATGGCTACACCTTC.

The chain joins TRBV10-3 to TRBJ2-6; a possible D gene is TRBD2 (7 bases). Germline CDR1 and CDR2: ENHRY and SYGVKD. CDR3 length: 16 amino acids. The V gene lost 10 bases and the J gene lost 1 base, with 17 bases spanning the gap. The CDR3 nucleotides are TGTGCCAACTCGCGGGGGCTTGGATCTGGGGCCAACGTCCTGACTTTC. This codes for CANSRGLGSGANVLTF.

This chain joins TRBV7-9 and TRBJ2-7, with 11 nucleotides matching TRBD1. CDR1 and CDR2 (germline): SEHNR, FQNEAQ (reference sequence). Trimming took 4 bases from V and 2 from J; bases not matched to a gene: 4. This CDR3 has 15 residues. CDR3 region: CASSSRDRGAYEQYF. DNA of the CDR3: TGTGCCAGCAGCTCCCGGGACAGGGGGGCCTACGAGCAGTACTTC.

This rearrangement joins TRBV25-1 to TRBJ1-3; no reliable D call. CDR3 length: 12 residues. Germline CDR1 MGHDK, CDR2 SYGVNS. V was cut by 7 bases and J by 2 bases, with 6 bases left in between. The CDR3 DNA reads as TGTGCCAGCATTACTCCTGGAAACACCATATATTTT. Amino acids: CASITPGNTIYF.

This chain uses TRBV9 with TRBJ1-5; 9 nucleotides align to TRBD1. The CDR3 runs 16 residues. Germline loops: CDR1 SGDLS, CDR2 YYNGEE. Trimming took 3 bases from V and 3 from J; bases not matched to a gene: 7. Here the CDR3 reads CASSGPDRGDNQPQHF. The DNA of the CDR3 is TGTGCCAGCAGCGGGCCCGACAGGGGGGACAATCAGCCCCAGCATTTT. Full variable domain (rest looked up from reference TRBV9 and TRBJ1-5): DSGVTQTPKHLITATGQRVTLRCSPRSGDLSVYWYQQSLDQGLQFLIQYYNGEERAKGNILERFSAQQFPDLHSELNLSSLELGDSALYFCASSGPDRGDNQPQHFGDGTRLSIL.

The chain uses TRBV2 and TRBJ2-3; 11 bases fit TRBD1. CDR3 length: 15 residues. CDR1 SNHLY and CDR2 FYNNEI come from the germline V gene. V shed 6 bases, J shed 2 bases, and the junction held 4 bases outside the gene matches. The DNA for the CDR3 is TGTGCCAGCAGAAGCGGACAGGGGGCCACAGATACGCAGTATTTT. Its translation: CASRSGQGATDTQYF.

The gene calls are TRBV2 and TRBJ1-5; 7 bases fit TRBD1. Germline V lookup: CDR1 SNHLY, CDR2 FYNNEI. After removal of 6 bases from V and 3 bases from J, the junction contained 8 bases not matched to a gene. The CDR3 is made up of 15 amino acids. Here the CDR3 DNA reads TGTGCCAGCAGACTACAGGGGAAAAACAATCAGCCCCAGCATTTT. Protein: CASRLQGKNNQPQHF.

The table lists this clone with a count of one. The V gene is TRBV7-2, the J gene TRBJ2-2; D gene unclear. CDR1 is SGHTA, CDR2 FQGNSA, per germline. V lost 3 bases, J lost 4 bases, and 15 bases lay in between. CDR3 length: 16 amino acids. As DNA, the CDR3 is TGTGCCAGCAGCTTTAAAGGCAGGTCGATCACCGGGGAGCTGTTTTTT. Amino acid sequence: CASSFKGRSITGELFF.

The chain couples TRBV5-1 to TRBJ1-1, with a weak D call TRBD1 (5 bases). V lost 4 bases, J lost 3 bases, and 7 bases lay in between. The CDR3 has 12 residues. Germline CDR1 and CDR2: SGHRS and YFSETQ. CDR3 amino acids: CASSAGDTEAFF. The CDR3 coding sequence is TGCGCCAGCAGCGCGGGGGACACTGAAGCTTTCTTT.

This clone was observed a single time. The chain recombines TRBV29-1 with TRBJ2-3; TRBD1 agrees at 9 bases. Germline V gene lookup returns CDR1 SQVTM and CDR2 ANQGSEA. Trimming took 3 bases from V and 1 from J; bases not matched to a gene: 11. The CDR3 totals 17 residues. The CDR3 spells CSVEGDKNRGRTDTQYF. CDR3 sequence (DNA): TGCAGCGTTGAGGGGGACAAGAACAGGGGGCGCACAGATACGCAGTATTTT.

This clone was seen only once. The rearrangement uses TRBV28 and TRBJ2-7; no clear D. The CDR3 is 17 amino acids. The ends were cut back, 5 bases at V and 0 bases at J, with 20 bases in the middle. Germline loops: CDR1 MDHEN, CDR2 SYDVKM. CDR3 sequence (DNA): TGTGCCAGCAGTCCTAGTTACATCCAGCTCACCTCCTACGAGCAGTACTTC. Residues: CASSPSYIQLTSYEQYF.

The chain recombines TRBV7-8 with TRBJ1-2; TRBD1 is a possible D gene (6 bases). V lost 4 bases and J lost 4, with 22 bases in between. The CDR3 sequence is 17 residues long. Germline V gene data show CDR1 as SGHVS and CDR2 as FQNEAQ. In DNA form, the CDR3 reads TGTGCCAGCAGCTCCGCCTTTAACAGGGATCTAAGCTATGGCTACACCTTC. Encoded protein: CASSSAFNRDLSYGYTF.

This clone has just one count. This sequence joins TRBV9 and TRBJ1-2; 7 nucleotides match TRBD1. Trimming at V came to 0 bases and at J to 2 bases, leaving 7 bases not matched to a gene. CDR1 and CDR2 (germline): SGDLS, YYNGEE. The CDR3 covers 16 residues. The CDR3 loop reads CASSVVSGQSNYGYTF. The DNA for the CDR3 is TGTGCCAGCAGCGTAGTATCGGGACAGTCGAACTATGGCTACACCTTC. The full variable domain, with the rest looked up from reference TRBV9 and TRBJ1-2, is DSGVTQTPKHLITATGQRVTLRCSPRSGDLSVYWYQQSLDQGLQFLIQYYNGEERAKGNILERFSAQQFPDLHSELNLSSLELGDSALYFCASSVVSGQSNYGYTFGSGTRLTVV.

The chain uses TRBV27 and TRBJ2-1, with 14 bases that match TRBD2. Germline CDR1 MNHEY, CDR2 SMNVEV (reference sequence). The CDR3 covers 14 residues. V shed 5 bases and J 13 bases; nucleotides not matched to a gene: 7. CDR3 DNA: TGTGCCAGCAGTCTTCGGACTAGCGGGGGGACCCAGTTCTTC. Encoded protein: CASSLRTSGGTQFF.

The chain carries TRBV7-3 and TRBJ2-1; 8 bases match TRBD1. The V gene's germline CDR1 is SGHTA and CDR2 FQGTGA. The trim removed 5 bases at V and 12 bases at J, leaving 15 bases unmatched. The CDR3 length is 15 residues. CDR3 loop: CASSPRTGLRDGQFF. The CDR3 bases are TGTGCCAGCAGCCCACGGACAGGGCTGCGCGACGGGCAGTTCTTC.

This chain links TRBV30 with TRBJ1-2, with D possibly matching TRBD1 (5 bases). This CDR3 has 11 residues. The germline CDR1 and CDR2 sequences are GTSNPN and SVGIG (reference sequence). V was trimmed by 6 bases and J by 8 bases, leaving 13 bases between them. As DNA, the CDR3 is TGTGCCTGTCATCAGGGTGGCGGCTACACCTTC. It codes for CACHQGGGYTF. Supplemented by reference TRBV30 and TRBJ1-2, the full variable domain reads SQTIHQWPATLVQPVGSPLSLECTVEGTSNPNLYWYRQAAGRGLQLLFYSVGIGQISSEVPQNLSASRPQDRQFILSSKKLLLSDSGFYLCACHQGGGYTFGSGTRLTVV.

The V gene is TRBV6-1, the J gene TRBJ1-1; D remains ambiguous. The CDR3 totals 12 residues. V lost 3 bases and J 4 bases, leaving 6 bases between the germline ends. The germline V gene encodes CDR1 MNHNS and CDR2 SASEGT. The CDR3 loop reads CASSEGSTEAFF. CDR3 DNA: TGTGCCAGCAGTGAGGGGAGCACTGAAGCTTTCTTT.

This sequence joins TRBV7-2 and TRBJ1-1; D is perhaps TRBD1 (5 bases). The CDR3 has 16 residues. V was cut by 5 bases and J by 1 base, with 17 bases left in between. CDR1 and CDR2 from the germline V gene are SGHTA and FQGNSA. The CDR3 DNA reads TGTGCCAGCAGCGCTGGACAAGGACACCCGAACACTGAAGCTTTCTTT. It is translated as CASSAGQGHPNTEAFF.

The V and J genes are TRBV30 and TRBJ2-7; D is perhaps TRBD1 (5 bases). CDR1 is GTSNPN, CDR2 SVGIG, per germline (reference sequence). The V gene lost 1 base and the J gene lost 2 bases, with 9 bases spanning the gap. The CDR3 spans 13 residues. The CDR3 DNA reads TGTGCCTGGAGTGCAGACAGAGCCTACGAGCAGTACTTC. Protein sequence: CAWSADRAYEQYF.

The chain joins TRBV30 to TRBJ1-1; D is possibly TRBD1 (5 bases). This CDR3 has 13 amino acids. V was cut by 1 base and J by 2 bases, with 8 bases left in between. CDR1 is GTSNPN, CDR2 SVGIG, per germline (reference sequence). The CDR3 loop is CAWSATVNTEAFF. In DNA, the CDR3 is TGTGCCTGGAGTGCGACAGTTAACACTGAAGCTTTCTTT.

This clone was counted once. CDR3 DNA: TGTGCCAGCAGCACGACTCAGGGCACTGAAGCTTTCTTT. Protein: CASSTTQGTEAFF. This chain links TRBV9 with TRBJ1-1, with D possibly being TRBD1 (5 bases). CDR3 size: 13 residues. Germline V lookup: CDR1 SGDLS, CDR2 YYNGEE. Trimming removed 4 bases from V and 4 bases from J, with 11 bases in between.

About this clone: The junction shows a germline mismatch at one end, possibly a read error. CDR3 sequence: CASSLAQKAYNEQFF. The CDR3 nucleotides are TGTGCCAGCAGCCTAGCGCAGAAAGCCTACAATGAGCAGTTCTTC. The rearrangement uses TRBV7-8 and TRBJ2-1; D might be TRBD2 (6 bases). This CDR3 contains 15 residues. Germline lookup yields CDR1 SGHVS and CDR2 FQNEAQ. Combining the CDR3 with reference TRBV7-8 and TRBJ2-1 gives the whole variable domain GAGVSQSPRYKVAKRGQDVALRCDPISGHVSLFWYQQALGQGPEFLTYFQNEAQLDKSGLPSDRFFAERPEGSVSTLKIQRTQQEDSAVYLCASSLAQKAYNEQFFGPGTRLTVL.